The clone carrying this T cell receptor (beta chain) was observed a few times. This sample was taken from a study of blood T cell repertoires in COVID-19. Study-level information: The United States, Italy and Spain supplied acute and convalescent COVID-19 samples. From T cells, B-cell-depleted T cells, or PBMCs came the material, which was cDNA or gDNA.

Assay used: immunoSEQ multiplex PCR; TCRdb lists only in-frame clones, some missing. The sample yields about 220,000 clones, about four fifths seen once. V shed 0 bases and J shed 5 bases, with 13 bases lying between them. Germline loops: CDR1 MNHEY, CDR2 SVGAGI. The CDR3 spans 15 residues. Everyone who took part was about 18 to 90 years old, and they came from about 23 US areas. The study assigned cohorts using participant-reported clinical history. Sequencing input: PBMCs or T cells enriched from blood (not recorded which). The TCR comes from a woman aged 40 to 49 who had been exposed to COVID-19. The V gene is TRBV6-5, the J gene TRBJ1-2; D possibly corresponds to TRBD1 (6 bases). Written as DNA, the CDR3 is TGTGCCAGCAGTTACTCTCTTGGGGGCGAATATGGCTACACCTTC. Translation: CASSYSLGGEYGYTF.